Following are 10 T cell receptor beta chains from one sample sequenced in a study of T-cell memory formation after mild COVID-19. TCRdb used MiXCR to reprocess the 5' RACE reads, holding one entry per CDR3 protein. The sample consists of 350,000 to 500,000 distinct CDR3 sequences, 15% to 25% of them appearing once. The sequenced sample was PBMCs or a T cell subset sorted from them (not recorded which). The receptors were sampled from an adult woman who had mild COVID-19 (a few samples of this study predate the infection). Cell type and time point are not known.

This clonotype was picked up a small number of times. The V call is TRBV12-3 or TRBV12-4, the J call TRBJ2-3; the D is unclear. V lost 0 bases to trimming and J lost 1 base, with 5 bases between them. The length of the CDR3 is 14 residues. CDR3 nucleotides: TGTGCCAGCAGTTTAGCGCCTCGCACAGATACGCAGTATTTT. This translates into CASSLAPRTDTQYF.

A single count supports this clonotype. The chain joins TRBV2 to TRBJ2-3, with TRBD1 matching over 8 bases. The CDR3 is 13 amino acids. Germline V gene data show CDR1 as SNHLY and CDR2 as FYNNEI. Losses at the gene ends were 8 bases for V and 2 bases for J; bases not matched to a gene: 3. The DNA for the CDR3 is TGTGCCAGCGACAGGGGCCTCACAGATACGCAGTATTTT. It encodes CASDRGLTDTQYF.

V usage is TRBV4-3 and J usage is TRBJ2-1; D gene unclear. V lost 0 bases to trimming and J lost 2 bases, with 11 bases between them. The CDR3 length is 16 residues. CDR1 LGHNA and CDR2 YSLEER come from the germline V gene. The CDR3 DNA reads as TGCGCCAGCAGCCAAGATTATAAAACAGCCTACAATGAGCAGTTCTTC. Protein product: CASSQDYKTAYNEQFF.

A few counts support this clonotype. The J gene is TRBJ2-5, the V gene TRBV6-5, with D perhaps TRBD2 (5 bases). This CDR3 is 13 amino acids long. The germline gives CDR1 MNHEY, CDR2 SVGAGI. The V end lost 0 bases, the J end lost 5 bases, and 7 bases lay between the germline ends. The CDR3 here is CASSYSPGETQYF. CDR3 DNA: TGTGCCAGCAGTTACTCGCCGGGGGAGACCCAGTACTTC.

V is TRBV9 and J is TRBJ1-3; a weak D match, TRBD1 (5 bases). V lost 4 bases and J 4 bases, leaving 12 bases between the germline ends. Per germline, CDR1 SGDLS and CDR2 YYNGEE. This CDR3 contains 14 residues. The CDR3 sequence: CASSPRTLGNTIYF. As DNA, the CDR3 is TGTGCCAGCAGCCCCCGGACACTGGGAAACACCATATATTTT.

Only a few counts were recorded for this clonotype. The chain carries TRBV20-1 and TRBJ2-7; D may be TRBD2 (5 bases). The ends were cut back, 4 bases at V and 4 bases at J, with 14 bases in the middle. Germline loops: CDR1 DFQATT, CDR2 SNEGSKA (reference sequence). The CDR3 is made up of 13 amino acids. CDR3 sequence (DNA): TGCAGTGCTACGCGGGCGTCCCTTTACGAGCAGTACTTC. Protein product: CSATRASLYEQYF.

This clonotype was recorded a few times. The V and J genes are TRBV6-2 or TRBV6-3 and TRBJ2-2; the D is unclear. Per the germline V gene, CDR1 is MNHEY and CDR2 is SVGEGT. The CDR3 consists of 16 residues. Deletions cut 2 bases from V and 4 bases from J, with 14 bases between. The CDR3 sequence is CASSYDPKGSTGELFF. CDR3 in DNA: TGTGCCAGCAGTTACGACCCTAAGGGATCCACCGGGGAGCTGTTTTTT.

The V gene is TRBV2, the J gene TRBJ2-2; weak D call: TRBD1 (6 bases). Trimming left V 0 bases short and J 0 bases short, with 8 bases between. Germline V gene sequence: CDR1 SNHLY, CDR2 FYNNEI. The CDR3 consists of 16 residues. CDR3 bases: TGTGCCAGCAGTGAAGCCCGGACAGCGAACACCGGGGAGCTGTTTTTT. Translation: CASSEARTANTGELFF.

This clonotype was seen once. This chain connects TRBV6-2 or TRBV6-3 to TRBJ2-1; TRBD2 might be the D (6 bases). The V end was cut by 6 bases, the J end by 4 bases, with 13 bases between. CDR1 and CDR2 (germline): MNHEY, SVGEGT. CDR3 size: 14 residues. The CDR3: CASRGNGGYNEQFF. The CDR3 region has the DNA TGTGCCAGCAGAGGAAACGGGGGATACAATGAGCAGTTCTTC.

This clonotype was seen only once. The genes are TRBV6-2 or TRBV6-3 and TRBJ2-3, with 9 bases matching TRBD2. The CDR3 sequence is 16 residues long. V dropped 7 bases and J dropped 5; count of bases not matched to a gene: 13. Germline V lookup: CDR1 MNHEY, CDR2 SVGEGT. The CDR3 nucleotides are TGTGCCAGCACCTCTCCACCGGGACTAGCCGGAGATACGCAGTATTTT. Translated, it gives CASTSPPGLAGDTQYF.